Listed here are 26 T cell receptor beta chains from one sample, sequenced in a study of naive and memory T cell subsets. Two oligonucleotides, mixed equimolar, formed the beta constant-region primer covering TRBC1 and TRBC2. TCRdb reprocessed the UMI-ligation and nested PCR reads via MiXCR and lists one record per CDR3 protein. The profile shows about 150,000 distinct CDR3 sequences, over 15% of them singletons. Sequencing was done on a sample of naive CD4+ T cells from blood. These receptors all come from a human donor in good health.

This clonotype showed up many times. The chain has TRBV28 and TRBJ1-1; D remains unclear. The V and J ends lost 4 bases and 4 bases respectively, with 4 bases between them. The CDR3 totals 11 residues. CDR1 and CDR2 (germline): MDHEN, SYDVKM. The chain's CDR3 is CASSYRTEAFF. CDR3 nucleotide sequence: TGTGCCAGCAGTTACCGCACTGAAGCTTTCTTT.

The chain's CDR3 is CSVGGTQYF. The DNA for the CDR3 is TGCAGCGTTGGGGGGACCCAGTACTTC. The chain carries TRBV29-1 and TRBJ2-5; D not resolved. V lost 4 bases, J lost 7 bases, and 4 bases lay in between. This CDR3 has 9 residues. Germline V lookup: CDR1 SQVTM, CDR2 ANQGSEA.

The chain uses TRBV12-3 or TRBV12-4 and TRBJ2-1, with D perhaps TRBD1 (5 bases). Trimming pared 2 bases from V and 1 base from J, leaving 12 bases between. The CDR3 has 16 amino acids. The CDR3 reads CASSLFGAGSYNEQFF. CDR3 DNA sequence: TGTGCCAGCAGTTTATTTGGGGCCGGGTCCTACAATGAGCAGTTCTTC.

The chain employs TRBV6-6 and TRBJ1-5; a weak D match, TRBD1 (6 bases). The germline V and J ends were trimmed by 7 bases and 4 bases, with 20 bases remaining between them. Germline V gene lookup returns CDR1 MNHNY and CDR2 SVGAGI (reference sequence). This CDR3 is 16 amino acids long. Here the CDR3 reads CASTQGGQGGNQPQHF. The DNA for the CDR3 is TGTGCCAGCACCCAGGGAGGGCAAGGGGGGAATCAGCCCCAGCATTTT.

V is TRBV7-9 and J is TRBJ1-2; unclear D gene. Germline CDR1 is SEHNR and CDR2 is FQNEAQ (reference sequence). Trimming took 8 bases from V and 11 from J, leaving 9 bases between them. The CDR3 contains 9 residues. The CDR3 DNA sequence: TGTGCCAGCGGACTTCCATACACCTTC. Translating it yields CASGLPYTF.

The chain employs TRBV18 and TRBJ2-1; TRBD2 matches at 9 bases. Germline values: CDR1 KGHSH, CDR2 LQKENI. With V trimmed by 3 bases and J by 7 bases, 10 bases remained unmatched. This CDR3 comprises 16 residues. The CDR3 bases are TGTGCCAGCTCACCTTCCGAGCCAGCGGGAGGAAATGAGCAGTTCTTC. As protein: CASSPSEPAGGNEQFF.

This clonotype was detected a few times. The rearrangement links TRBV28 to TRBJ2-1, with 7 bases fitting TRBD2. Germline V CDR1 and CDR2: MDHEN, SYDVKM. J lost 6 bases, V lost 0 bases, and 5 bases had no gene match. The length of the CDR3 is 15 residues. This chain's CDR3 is CASSLWASGTNEQFF. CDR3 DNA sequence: TGTGCCAGCAGTTTATGGGCTAGCGGAACCAATGAGCAGTTCTTC. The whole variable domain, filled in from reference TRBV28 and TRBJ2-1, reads DVKVTQSSRYLVKRTGEKVFLECVQDMDHENMFWYRQDPGLGLRLIYFSYDVKMKEKGDIPEGYSVSREKKERFSLILESASTNQTSMYLCASSLWASGTNEQFFGPGTRLTVL.

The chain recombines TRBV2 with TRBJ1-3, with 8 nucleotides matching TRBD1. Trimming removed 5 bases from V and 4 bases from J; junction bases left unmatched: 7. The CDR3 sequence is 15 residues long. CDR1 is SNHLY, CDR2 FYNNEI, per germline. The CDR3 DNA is TGTGCCAGCAGTCCCAGGGGGCAACGGGGAAACACCATATATTTT. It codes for CASSPRGQRGNTIYF.

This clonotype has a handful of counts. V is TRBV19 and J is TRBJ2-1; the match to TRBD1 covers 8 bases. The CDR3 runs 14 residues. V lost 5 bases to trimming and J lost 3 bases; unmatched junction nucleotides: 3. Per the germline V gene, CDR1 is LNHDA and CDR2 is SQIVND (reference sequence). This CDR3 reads CASSFGQGYNEQFF. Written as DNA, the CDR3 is TGTGCCAGTAGTTTTGGACAGGGCTACAATGAGCAGTTCTTC.

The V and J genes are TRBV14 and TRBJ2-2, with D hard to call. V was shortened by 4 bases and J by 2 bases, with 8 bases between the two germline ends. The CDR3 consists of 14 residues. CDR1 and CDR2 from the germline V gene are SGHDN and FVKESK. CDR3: CASSLDLNTGELFF. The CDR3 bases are TGTGCCAGCAGCCTAGATCTAAACACCGGGGAGCTGTTTTTT.

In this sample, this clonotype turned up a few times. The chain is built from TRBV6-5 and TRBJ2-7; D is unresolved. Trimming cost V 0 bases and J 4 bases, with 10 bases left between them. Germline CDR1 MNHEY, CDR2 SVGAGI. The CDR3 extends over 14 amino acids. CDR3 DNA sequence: TGTGCCAGCAGTTACTCGGGCGGAATTTACGAGCAGTACTTC. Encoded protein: CASSYSGGIYEQYF.

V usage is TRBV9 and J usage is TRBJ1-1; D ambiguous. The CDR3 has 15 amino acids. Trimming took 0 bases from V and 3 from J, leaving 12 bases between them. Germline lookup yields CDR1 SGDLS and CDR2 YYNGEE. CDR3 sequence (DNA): TGTGCCAGCAGCGTAGTCAACCGGATTGACACTGAAGCTTTCTTT. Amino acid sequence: CASSVVNRIDTEAFF.

The CDR3 region is CASSQDRGSPYEQYF. The CDR3, as DNA: TGCGCCAGCAGCCAAGATAGAGGTTCTCCCTACGAGCAGTACTTC. The J gene is TRBJ2-7, the V gene TRBV4-1, with D hard to call. Trimming pared 0 bases from V and 2 bases from J, leaving 11 bases between. The CDR3 sequence is 15 residues long. The germline V gene encodes CDR1 MGHRA and CDR2 YSYEKL.

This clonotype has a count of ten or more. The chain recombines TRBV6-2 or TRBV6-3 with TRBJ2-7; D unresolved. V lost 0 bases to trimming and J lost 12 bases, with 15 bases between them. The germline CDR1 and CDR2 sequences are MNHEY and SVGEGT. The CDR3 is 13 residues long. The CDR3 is CASSYSRQSPGYF. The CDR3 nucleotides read TGTGCCAGCAGTTACTCGCGGCAGTCTCCCGGGTACTTC.

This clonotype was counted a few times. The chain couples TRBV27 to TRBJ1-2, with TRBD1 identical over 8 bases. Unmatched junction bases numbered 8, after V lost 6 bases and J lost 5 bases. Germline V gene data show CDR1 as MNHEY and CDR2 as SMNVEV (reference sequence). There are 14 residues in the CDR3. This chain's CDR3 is CASSIRGPNYGYTF. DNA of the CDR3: TGTGCCAGCAGCATCAGGGGGCCCAATTATGGCTACACCTTC.

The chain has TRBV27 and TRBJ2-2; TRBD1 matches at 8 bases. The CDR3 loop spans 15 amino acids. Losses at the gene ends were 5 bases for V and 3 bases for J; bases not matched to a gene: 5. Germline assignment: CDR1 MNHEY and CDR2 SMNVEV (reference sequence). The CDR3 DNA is TGTGCCAGCAGTACAGGACAGGGATACACCGGGGAGCTGTTTTTT. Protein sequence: CASSTGQGYTGELFF.

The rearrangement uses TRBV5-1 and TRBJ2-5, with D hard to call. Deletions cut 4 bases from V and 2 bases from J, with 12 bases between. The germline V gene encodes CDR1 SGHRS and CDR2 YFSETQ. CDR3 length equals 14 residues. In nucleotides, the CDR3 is TGCGCCAGCAGCCCGAGCGACACACAAGAGACCCAGTACTTC. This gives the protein CASSPSDTQETQYF.

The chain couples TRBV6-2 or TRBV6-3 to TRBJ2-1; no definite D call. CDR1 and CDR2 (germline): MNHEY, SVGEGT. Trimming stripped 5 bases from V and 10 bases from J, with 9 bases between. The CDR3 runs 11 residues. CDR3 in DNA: TGTGCCAGCAGTCGACACGAAGAGCAGTTCTTC. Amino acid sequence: CASSRHEEQFF.

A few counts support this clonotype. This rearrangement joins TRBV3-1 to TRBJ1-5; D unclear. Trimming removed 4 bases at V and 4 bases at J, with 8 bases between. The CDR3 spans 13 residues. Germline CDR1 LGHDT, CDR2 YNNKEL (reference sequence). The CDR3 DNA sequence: TGTGCCAGCAGCCCACAGTGGAATCAGCCCCAGCATTTT. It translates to CASSPQWNQPQHF.

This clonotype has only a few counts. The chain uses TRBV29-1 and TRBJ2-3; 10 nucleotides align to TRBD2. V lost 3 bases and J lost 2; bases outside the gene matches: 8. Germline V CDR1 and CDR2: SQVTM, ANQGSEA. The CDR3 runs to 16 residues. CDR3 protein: CSVDGRAGGPTDTQYF. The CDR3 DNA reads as TGCAGCGTTGACGGACGAGCGGGAGGGCCCACAGATACGCAGTATTTT.

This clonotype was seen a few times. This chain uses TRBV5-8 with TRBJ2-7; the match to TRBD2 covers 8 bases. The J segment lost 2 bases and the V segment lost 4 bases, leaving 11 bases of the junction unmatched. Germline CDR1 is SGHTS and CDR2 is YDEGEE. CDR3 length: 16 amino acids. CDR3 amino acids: CASSVELADYPYEQYF. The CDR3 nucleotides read TGTGCCAGCAGCGTCGAACTAGCGGATTACCCCTACGAGCAGTACTTC. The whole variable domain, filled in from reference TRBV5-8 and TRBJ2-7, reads EAGVTQSPTHLIKTRGQQATLRCSPISGHTSVYWYQQALGLGLQFLLWYDEGEERNRGNFPPRFSGRQFPNYSSELNVNALELEDSALYLCASSVELADYPYEQYFGPGTRLTVT.

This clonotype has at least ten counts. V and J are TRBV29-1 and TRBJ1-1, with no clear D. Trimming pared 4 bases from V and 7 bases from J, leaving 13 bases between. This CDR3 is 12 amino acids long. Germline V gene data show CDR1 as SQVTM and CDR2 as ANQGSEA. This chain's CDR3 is CSVVGEAGEAFF. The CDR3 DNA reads TGCAGCGTTGTAGGAGAGGCTGGTGAAGCTTTCTTT.

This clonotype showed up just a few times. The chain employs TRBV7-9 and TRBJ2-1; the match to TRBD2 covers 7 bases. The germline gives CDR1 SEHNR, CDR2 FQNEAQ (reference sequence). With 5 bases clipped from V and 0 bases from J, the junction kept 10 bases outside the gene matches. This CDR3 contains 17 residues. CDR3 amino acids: CASSNWVGGSSYNEQFF. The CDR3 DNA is TGTGCCAGCAGCAACTGGGTGGGCGGGAGCTCCTACAATGAGCAGTTCTTC. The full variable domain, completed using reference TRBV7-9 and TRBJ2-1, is DTGVSQNPRHKITKRGQNVTFRCDPISEHNRLYWYRQTLGQGPEFLTYFQNEAQLEKSRLLSDRFSAERPKGSFSTLEIQRTEQGDSAMYLCASSNWVGGSSYNEQFFGPGTRLTVL.

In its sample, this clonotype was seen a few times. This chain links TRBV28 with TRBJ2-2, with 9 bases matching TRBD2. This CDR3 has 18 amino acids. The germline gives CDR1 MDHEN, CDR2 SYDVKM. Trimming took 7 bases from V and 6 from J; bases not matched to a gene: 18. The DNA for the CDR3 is TGTGCCAGCACCGTTTCGGGGGTTAGCGGGAGTCAGTCCGGGGAGCTGTTTTTT. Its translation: CASTVSGVSGSQSGELFF.

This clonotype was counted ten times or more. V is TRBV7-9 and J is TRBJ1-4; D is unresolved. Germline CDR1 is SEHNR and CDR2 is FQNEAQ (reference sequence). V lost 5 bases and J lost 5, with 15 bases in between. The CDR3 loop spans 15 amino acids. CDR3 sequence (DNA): TGTGCCAGCAGCCATAGCCGGGGTGTAAATGAAAAACTGTTTTTT. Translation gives CASSHSRGVNEKLFF.

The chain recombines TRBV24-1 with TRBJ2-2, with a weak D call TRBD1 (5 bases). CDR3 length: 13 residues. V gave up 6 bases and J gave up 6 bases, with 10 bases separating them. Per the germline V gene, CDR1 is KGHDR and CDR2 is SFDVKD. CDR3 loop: CATSLGAPGELFF. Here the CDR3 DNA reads TGTGCCACCAGTCTAGGGGCCCCCGGGGAGCTGTTTTTT.